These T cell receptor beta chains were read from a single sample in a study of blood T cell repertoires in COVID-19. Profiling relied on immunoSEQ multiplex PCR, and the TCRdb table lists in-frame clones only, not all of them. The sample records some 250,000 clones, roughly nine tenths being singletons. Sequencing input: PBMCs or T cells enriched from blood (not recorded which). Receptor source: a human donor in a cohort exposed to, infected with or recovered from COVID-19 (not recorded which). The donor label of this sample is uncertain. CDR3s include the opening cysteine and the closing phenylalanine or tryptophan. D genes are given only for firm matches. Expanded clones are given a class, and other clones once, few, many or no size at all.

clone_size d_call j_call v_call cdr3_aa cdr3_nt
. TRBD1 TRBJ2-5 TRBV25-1 CASAQGAQETQYF TGTGCCAGCGCTCAGGGGGCCCAAGAGACCCAGTACTTC
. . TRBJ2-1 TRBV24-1 CATSDSKVRNEQFF TGTGCCACCAGTGATTCGAAGGTGAGGAATGAGCAGTTCTTC
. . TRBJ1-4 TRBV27 CASTGSLNEKLFF TGTGCCAGCACCGGGAGCCTTAATGAAAAACTGTTTTTT
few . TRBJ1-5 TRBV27 CASSSNGLGHWPQHF TGTGCCAGCAGTTCAAACGGGCTGGGACATTGGCCCCAGCATTTT
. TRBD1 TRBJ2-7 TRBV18 CASSLGQSTYEQYF TGTGCCAGCTCCTTGGGACAGTCTACCTACGAGCAGTACTTC
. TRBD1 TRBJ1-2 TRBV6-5 CASKAGTGGVGYTF TGTGCCAGCAAGGCCGGGACAGGGGGCGTTGGCTACACCTTC
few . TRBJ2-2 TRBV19 CASTMRAEGELFF TGTGCCAGCACTATGAGGGCGGAGGGGGAGCTGTTTTTT
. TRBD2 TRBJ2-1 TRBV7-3 CASSLELAGGKQFF TGTGCCAGCAGCTTAGAACTAGCGGGGGGGAAGCAGTTCTTC
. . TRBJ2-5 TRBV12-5 CASLGQQETQYF TGTGCTAGTCTTGGACAGCAAGAGACCCAGTACTTC
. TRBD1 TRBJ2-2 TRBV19 CASSIELAGGSGELFF TGTGCCAGTAGTATAGAACTCGCAGGGGGCAGCGGGGAGCTGTTTTTT
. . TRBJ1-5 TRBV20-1 CSASLTVDSNQPQHF TGCAGTGCTAGTTTGACAGTGGATAGCAATCAGCCCCAGCATTTT
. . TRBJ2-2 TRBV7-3 CASGTTNTGELFF TGTGCCAGCGGGACAACGAACACCGGGGAGCTGTTTTTT
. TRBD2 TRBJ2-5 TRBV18 CASSPGLEETQYF TGTGCCAGCTCTCCCGGACTAGAAGAGACCCAGTACTTC
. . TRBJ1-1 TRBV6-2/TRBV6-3 CASSYVSREAFF TGTGCCAGCAGTTACGTTTCCCGTGAAGCTTTCTTT
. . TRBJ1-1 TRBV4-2 CASSQGGSTEAFF TGTGCCAGCAGCCAAGGAGGGTCCACTGAAGCTTTCTTT
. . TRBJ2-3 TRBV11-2 CASTSSGTDTQYF TGTGCCAGCACATCTAGCGGCACAGATACGCAGTATTTT
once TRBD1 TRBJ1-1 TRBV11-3 CASRGPNTEAFF TGTGCCTCCAGGGGGCCCAACACTGAAGCTTTCTTT
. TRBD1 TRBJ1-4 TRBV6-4 CASSLTGTGVEKLFF TGTGCCAGCAGCCTTACCGGGACAGGGGTAGAAAAACTGTTTTTT
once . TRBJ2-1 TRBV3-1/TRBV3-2 CASSQKGDEIGEQFF TGTGCCAGCAGCCAAAAGGGGGACGAGATCGGTGAGCAGTTCTTC
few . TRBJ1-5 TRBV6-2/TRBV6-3 CASSYLLQDGTRDQPQHF TGTGCCAGCAGTTACTTGCTCCAAGACGGGACACGAGATCAGCCCCAGCATTTT
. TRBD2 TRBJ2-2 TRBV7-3 CASSSSGGFPGELFF TGTGCCAGCAGCTCTAGCGGGGGGTTCCCTGGGGAGCTGTTTTTT